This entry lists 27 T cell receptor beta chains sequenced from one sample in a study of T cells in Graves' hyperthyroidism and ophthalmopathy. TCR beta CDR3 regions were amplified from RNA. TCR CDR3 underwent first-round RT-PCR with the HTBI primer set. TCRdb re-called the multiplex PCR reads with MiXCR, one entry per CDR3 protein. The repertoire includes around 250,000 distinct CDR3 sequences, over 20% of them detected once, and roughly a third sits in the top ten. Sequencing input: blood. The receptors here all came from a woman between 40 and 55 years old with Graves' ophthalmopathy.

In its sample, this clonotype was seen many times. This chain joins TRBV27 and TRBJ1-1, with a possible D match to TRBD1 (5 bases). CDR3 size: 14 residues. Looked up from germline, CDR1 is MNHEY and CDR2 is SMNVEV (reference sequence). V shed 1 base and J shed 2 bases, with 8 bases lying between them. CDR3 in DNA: TGTGCCAGCAGTTTATTTGGGGGTAACACTGAAGCTTTCTTT. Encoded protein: CASSLFGGNTEAFF.

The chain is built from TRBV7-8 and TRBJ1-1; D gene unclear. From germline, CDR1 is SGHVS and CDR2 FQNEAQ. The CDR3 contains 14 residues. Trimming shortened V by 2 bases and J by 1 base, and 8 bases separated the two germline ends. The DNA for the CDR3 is TGTGCCAGCAGCTTATTTAGAGCGAACACTGAAGCTTTCTTT. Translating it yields CASSLFRANTEAFF.

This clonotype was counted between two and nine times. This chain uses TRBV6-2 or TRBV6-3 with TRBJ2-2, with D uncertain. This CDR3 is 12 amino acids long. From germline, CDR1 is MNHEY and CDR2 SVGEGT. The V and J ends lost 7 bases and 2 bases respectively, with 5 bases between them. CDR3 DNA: TGTGCCAGCATGCGTAACACCGGGGAGCTGTTTTTT. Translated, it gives CASMRNTGELFF.

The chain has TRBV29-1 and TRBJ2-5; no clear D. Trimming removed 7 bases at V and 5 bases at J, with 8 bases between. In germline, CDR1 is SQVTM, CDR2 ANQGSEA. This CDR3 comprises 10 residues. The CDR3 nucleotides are TGCAGCGGGGATAGGGAGACCCAGTACTTC. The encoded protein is CSGDRETQYF.

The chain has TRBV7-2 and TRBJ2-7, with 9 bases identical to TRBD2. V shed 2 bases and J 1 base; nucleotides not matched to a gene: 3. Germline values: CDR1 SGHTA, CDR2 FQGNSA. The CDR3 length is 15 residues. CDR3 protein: CASSLSSGGSYEQYF. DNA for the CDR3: TGTGCCAGCAGCTTAAGTAGCGGGGGATCCTACGAGCAGTACTTC.

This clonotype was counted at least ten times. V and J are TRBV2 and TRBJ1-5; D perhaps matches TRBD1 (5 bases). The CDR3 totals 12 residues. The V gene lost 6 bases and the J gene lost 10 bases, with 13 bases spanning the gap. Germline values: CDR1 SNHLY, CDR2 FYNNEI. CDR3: CASREGQGPQHF. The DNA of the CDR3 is TGTGCCAGCAGGGAGGGCCAGGGACCCCAGCATTTT.

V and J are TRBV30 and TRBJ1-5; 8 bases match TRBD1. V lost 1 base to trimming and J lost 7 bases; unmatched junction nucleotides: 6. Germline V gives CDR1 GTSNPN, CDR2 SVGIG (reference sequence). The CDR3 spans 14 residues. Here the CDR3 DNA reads TGTGCCTGGAGTGGACAGGGGTTAAGCCAGCCCCAGCATTTT. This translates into CAWSGQGLSQPQHF.

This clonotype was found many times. The chain's CDR3 is CASSLPTSNTEAFF. In DNA form, the CDR3 reads TGTGCCAGCAGTCTTCCCACCTCGAACACTGAAGCTTTCTTT. V gene TRBV28 combines with J gene TRBJ1-1; D is unclear. This CDR3 has 14 amino acids. Germline CDR1 reads MDHEN; CDR2 reads SYDVKM. V was pared by 5 bases and J by 1 base, with 11 bases between.

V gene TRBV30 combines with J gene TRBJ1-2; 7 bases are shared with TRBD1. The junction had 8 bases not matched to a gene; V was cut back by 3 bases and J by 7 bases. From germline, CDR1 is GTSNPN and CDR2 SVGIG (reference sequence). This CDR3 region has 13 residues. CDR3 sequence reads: CAWRSSGGSGYTF. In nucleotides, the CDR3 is TGTGCCTGGAGGTCGTCAGGGGGGTCTGGCTACACCTTC.

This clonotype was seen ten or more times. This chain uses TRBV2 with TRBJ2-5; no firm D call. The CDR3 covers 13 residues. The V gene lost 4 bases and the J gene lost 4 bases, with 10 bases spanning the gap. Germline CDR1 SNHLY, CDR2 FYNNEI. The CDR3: CASSGIRGETQYF. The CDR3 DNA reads TGTGCCAGCAGTGGGATCAGAGGAGAGACCCAGTACTTC.

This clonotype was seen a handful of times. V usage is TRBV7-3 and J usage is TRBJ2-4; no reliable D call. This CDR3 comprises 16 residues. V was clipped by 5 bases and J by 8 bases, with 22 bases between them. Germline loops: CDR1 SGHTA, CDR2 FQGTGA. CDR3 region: CASSPGVAGRADIQYF. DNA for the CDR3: TGTGCCAGCAGCCCCGGCGTGGCCGGCCGGGCAGACATTCAGTACTTC.

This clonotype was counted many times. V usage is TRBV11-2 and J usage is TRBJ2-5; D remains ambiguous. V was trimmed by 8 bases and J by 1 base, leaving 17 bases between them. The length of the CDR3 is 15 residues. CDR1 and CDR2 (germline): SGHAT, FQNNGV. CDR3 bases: TGTGCCAGCGCAGGCAGTGGCAAAGCCCAAGAGACCCAGTACTTC. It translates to CASAGSGKAQETQYF.

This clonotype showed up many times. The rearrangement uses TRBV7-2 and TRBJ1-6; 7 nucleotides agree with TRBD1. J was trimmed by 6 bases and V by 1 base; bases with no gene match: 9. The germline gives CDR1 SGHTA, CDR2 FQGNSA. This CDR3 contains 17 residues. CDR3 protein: CASSLGHRGLANSPLHF. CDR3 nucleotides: TGTGCCAGCAGCTTAGGCCACAGGGGTTTGGCTAATTCACCCCTCCACTTT.

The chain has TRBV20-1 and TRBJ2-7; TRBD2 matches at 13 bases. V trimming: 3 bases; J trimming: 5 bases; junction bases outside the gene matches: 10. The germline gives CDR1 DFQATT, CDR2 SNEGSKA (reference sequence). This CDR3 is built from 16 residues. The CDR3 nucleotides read TGCAGTGCTAGCCCCGAACTAGCGGGAGGGCCCAACGAGCAGTACTTC. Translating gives CSASPELAGGPNEQYF.

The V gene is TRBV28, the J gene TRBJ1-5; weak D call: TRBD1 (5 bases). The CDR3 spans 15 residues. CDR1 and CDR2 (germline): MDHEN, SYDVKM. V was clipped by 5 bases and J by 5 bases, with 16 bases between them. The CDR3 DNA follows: TGTGCCAGCAGTGCCCGTTCCCCCAGGGATCAGCCCCAGCATTTT. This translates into CASSARSPRDQPQHF.

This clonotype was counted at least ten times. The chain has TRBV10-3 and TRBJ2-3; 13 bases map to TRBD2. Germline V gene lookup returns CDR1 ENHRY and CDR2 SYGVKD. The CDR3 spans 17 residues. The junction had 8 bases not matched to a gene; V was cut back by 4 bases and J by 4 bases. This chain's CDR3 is CAISGMGLAGMSDTQYF. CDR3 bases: TGTGCCATCAGTGGCATGGGACTAGCGGGAATGTCAGATACGCAGTATTTT.

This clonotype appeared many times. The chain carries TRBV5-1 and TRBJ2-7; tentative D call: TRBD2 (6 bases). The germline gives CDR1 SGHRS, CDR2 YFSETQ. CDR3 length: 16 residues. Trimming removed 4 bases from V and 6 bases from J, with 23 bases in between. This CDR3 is CASSRTGVQGRGEQYF. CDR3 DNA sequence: TGCGCCAGCAGCCGAACGGGGGTACAAGGAAGGGGCGAGCAGTACTTC.

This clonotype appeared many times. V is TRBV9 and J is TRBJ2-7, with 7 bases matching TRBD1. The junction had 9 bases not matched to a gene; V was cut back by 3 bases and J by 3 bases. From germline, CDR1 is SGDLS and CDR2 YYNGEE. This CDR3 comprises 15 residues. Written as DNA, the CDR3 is TGTGCCAGCAGCGCGTTTGTAGGGGGCGGCTACGAGCAGTACTTC. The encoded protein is CASSAFVGGGYEQYF.

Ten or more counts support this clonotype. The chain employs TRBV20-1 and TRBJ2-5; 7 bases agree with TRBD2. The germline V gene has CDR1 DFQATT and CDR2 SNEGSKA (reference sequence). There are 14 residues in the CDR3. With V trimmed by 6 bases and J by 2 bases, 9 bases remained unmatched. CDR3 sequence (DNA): TGCAGTGCAGGCCCGAGCGGGATGCAAGAGACCCAGTACTTC. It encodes CSAGPSGMQETQYF.

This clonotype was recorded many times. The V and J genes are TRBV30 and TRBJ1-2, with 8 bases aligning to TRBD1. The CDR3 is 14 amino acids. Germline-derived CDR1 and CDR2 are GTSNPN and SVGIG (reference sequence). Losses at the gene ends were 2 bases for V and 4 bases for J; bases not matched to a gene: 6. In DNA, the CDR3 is TGTGCCTGGAGTCAAGGACAGGGCACCTATGGCTACACCTTC. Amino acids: CAWSQGQGTYGYTF. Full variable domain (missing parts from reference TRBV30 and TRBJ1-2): SQTIHQWPATLVQPVGSPLSLECTVEGTSNPNLYWYRQAAGRGLQLLFYSVGIGQISSEVPQNLSASRPQDRQFILSSKKLLLSDSGFYLCAWSQGQGTYGYTFGSGTRLTVV.

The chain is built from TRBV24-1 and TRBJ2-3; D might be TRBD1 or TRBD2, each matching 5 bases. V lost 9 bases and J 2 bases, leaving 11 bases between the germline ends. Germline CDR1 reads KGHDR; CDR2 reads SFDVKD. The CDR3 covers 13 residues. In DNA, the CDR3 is TGTGCCACCTCGGGACCGCCCACAGATACGCAGTATTTT. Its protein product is CATSGPPTDTQYF.

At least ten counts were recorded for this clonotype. Written as DNA, the CDR3 is TGTGCCAGCAGTACGAGACAGGGAATGAGGGAGCAGTACTTC. It translates to CASSTRQGMREQYF. The V and J genes are TRBV6-5 and TRBJ2-7; TRBD1 matches at 7 bases. CDR1 and CDR2 (germline): MNHEY, SVGAGI. The CDR3 is 14 residues long. The V segment lost 5 bases and the J segment 7 bases; nucleotides outside the gene matches: 11.

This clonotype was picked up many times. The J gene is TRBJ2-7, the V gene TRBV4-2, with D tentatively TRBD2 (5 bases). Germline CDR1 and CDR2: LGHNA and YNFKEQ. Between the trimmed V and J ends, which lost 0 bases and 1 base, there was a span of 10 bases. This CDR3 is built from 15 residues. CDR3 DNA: TGTGCCAGCAGCCAAGACCCAGCGGCGTCCTACGAGCAGTACTTC. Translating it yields CASSQDPAASYEQYF.

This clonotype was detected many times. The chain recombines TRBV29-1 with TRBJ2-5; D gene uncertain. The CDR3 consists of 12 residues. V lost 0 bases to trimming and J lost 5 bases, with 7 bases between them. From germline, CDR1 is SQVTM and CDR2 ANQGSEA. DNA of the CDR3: TGCAGCGTTGAAGATTATCGGGAGACCCAGTACTTC. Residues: CSVEDYRETQYF.

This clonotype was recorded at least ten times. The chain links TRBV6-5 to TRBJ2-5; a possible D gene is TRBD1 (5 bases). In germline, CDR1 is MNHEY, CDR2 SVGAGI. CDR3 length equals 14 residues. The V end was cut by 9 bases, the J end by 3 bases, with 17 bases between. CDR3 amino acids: CASLQVGFEETQYF. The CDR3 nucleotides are TGTGCCAGTCTACAGGTGGGTTTCGAAGAGACCCAGTACTTC.

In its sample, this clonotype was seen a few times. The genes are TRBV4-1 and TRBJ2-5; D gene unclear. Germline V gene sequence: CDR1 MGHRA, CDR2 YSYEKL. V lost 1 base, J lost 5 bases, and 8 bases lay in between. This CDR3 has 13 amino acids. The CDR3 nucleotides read TGCGCCAGCAGCCAAGGCCAGAGGGAGACCCAGTACTTC. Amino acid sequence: CASSQGQRETQYF.

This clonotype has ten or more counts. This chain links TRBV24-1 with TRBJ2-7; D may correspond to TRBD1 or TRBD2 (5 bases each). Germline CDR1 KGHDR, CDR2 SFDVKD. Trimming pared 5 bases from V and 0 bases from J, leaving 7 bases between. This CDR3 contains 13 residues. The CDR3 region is CATSAGSSYEQYF. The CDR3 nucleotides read TGTGCCACCAGTGCAGGGAGCTCCTACGAGCAGTACTTC.